Below, 3 T cell receptor beta chains from the same sample are listed, as sequenced in a study of human T cells and chemical hapten exposure. Time point in this sample: pre-sensitization, week 0. Regarding treatment: therapeutic diphenylcyclopropenone sensitization with weekly scalp DPC. One entry per CDR3 protein, called by TCRdb with MiXCR from the RACE reads. This sample carries more than 80,000 distinct CDR3 sequences, roughly 12% of them seen once, and the ten largest clones take 1.6%. Here the sequenced sample was whole blood, taken in connection with sensitization to the hapten diphenylcyclopropenone (DPC). Source of these receptors: a woman aged 45-65 years with alopecia areata. Some clones in this sample may be carry-over from other donors' samples.

This chain links TRBV29-1 with TRBJ2-6; TRBD1 matches at 7 bases. CDR3 size: 15 residues. After removal of 4 bases from V and 0 bases from J, the junction contained 3 bases not matched to a gene. Germline V gene lookup returns CDR1 SQVTM and CDR2 ANQGSEA. The CDR3 protein is CSVGDRDSGANVLTF. In DNA, the CDR3 is TGCAGCGTTGGAGACAGGGACTCTGGGGCCAACGTCCTGACTTTC.

This clonotype was found a few times. The CDR3 coding sequence is TGCGCCAGCAGCCAACAAACAGGGGCGGTTGCTTTCTTT. It encodes CASSQQTGAVAFF. This chain joins TRBV4-3 and TRBJ1-1; 7 positions match TRBD1. CDR1 and CDR2 from the germline V gene are LGHNA and YSLEER. The V gene end was trimmed by 2 bases and the J gene end by 11 bases; junction bases not matched to a gene: 8. This CDR3 comprises 13 residues.

In this sample, this clonotype turned up many times. The V call is TRBV10-3, the J call TRBJ2-1; no clear D. Germline V gene lookup returns CDR1 ENHRY and CDR2 SYGVKD. V shed 3 bases and J shed 7 bases, with 10 bases lying between them. The CDR3 is 13 residues long. In nucleotides, the CDR3 is TGTGCCATCAGTGACGGAAACCAAAATGAGCAGTTCTTC. This codes for CAISDGNQNEQFF.